Listed below are T cell receptor beta chains from one sample, sequenced in a study of cytomegalovirus exposure and HLA in healthy donors. Produced via immunoSEQ multiplex PCR; TCRdb's table is partial and in-frame only. The table has around 150,000 clones, 70% to 85% seen once. Specimen: PBMCs. The receptors derive from a man aged 40-49 years in good health and CMV-seronegative. The CDR3 runs from the conserved cysteine through the conserved F or W. D genes are given only for firm matches. Clone size is shown for a subset of rows, as once, few, many or a class of expanded clone.

>NA|TRBJ2-3|NA|TRBV6-5
CASSYVPGDTQYF
TGTGCCAGCAGTTATGTACCGGGAGATACGCAGTATTTT
>NA|TRBJ2-1|NA|TRBV5-1
CASSSGSLLEQFF
TGCGCCAGCAGCTCGGGATCTTTGCTTGAGCAGTTCTTC
>NA|TRBJ2-1|once|TRBV15
CATSRVHGGGNEQFF
TGTGCCACCAGCAGAGTGCACGGGGGAGGAAATGAGCAGTTCTTC
>NA|TRBJ2-7|NA|TRBV27
CASSLWGGSEQYF
TGTGCCAGCAGCCTATGGGGGGGCTCCGAGCAGTACTTC
>TRBD1|TRBJ2-3|NA|TRBV18
CASTLRQGATDTQYF
TGTGCCAGCACCCTCCGACAGGGGGCGACAGATACGCAGTATTTT
>TRBD2|TRBJ2-1|NA|TRBV11-1
CASSSQEGLAGGYVF
TGTGCCAGCAGCTCGCAGGAGGGTCTAGCGGGGGGGTACGTCTTC
>TRBD2|TRBJ2-1|NA|TRBV14
CASSQDLLAGSNEQFF
TGTGCCAGCAGCCAAGACCTACTAGCGGGTTCCAATGAGCAGTTCTTC
>TRBD2|TRBJ2-7|once|TRBV6-5
CASSILAGGYEQYF
TGTGCCAGCAGTATCCTAGCGGGGGGCTACGAGCAGTACTTC
>NA|TRBJ1-1|NA|TRBV28
CASSLLSTRSEAFF
TGTGCCAGCAGTTTATTGTCGACAAGATCTGAAGCTTTCTTT
>TRBD2|TRBJ2-7|once|TRBV11-2
CASSLGARGAYEQYF
TGTGCCAGCAGCTTGGGAGCGCGGGGGGCCTACGAGCAGTACTTC
>TRBD1|TRBJ1-1|NA|TRBV7-9
CASSVNRGQDTEAFF
TGTGCCAGCAGCGTAAACAGGGGGCAGGACACTGAAGCTTTCTTT
>TRBD1|TRBJ1-4|NA|TRBV29-1
CSVVDRGNEKLFF
TGCAGCGTCGTCGACAGGGGTAATGAAAAACTGTTTTTT
>NA|TRBJ2-7|NA|TRBV7-9
CASSLAGHNYEQYF
TGTGCCAGCAGCTTAGCGGGACACAACTACGAGCAGTACTTC
>TRBD2|TRBJ2-3|few|TRBV27
CASRPLAGLQGDTQYF
TGTGCCAGCAGACCGCTAGCGGGACTTCAGGGGGATACGCAGTATTTT
>TRBD1|TRBJ2-3|NA|TRBV4-2
CASSPAEGQGTDTQYF
TGTGCCAGCAGCCCCGCAGAGGGACAGGGCACAGATACGCAGTATTTT
>TRBD1|TRBJ2-7|NA|TRBV5-1
CASSFRDSVSYEQYF
TGCGCCAGCAGCTTCCGGGACAGCGTCTCCTACGAGCAGTACTTC
>TRBD2|TRBJ2-7|NA|TRBV5-1
CASSSSTGTSGAYEQYF
TGCGCCAGCAGCTCATCCACAGGGACTAGCGGAGCCTACGAGCAGTACTTC
>TRBD1|TRBJ1-4|NA|TRBV27
CASSFSSGGREKLFF
TGTGCCAGCAGTTTCTCCTCAGGGGGCAGGGAAAAACTGTTTTTT
>NA|TRBJ2-1|NA|TRBV27
CASSFSGPEGGNEQFF
TGTGCCAGCAGTTTCTCCGGGCCTGAGGGTGGCAATGAGCAGTTCTTC
>TRBD1|TRBJ1-5|once|TRBV7-4
CASSRDREESQPQHF
TGTGCCAGCAGCCGAGACAGGGAGGAAAGTCAGCCCCAGCATTTT
>NA|TRBJ2-7|NA|TRBV5-1
CASSYQGGEQYF
TGCGCCAGCAGCTATCAGGGGGGCGAGCAGTACTTC
>TRBD1|TRBJ1-5|NA|TRBV19
CASNPGQENQPQHF
TGTGCCAGTAACCCCGGACAGGAGAATCAGCCCCAGCATTTT
>TRBD1|TRBJ2-5|NA|TRBV5-1
CASSLEQGRAQYF
TGCGCCAGCAGCTTGGAACAGGGGCGGGCCCAGTACTTC
>TRBD1|TRBJ2-7|once|TRBV7-9
CASSSQGYEQYF
TGTGCCAGCAGCTCACAGGGGTACGAGCAGTACTTC
>NA|TRBJ2-4|once|TRBV18
CASSRVDNIQYF
TGTGCCAGCTCGAGGGTTGATAACATTCAGTACTTC
>NA|TRBJ2-3|once|TRBV6-1
CASRSGVTDTQYF
TGTGCCAGCCGGTCAGGGGTAACAGATACGCAGTATTTT
>NA|TRBJ2-1|few|TRBV7-7
CASSSGQSGNEQFF
TGTGCTAGCAGCTCCGGACAGAGCGGCAATGAGCAGTTCTTC
>NA|TRBJ2-1|NA|TRBV7-2
CASSLAQGHEQFF
TGTGCCAGCAGCTTAGCACAGGGTCATGAGCAGTTCTTC
>NA|TRBJ1-4|NA|TRBV19
CASSISGAHSNEKLFF
TGTGCCAGTAGTATTTCTGGGGCGCATAGTAATGAAAAACTGTTTTTT